The 25 T cell receptor beta chains listed next were all sequenced from one sample in a study of shared clonotypes between healthy human individuals. Profiled with immunoSEQ multiplex PCR; TCRdb holds only in-frame clones, not every one. Counted here are over a million clones, around 97% occurring once; the ten biggest clones make up roughly 1.2%. The sequencing sample was made of naive CD4+ T cells sorted from blood. Subset defined: CD45RA+ positively selected. The receptors were sampled from a man younger than 45 in good health.

V is TRBV7-9 and J is TRBJ2-2, with D possibly matching TRBD1 (5 bases). Trimming left V 5 bases short and J 3 bases short, with 13 bases between. In germline, CDR1 is SEHNR, CDR2 FQNEAQ (reference sequence). The CDR3 spans 15 residues. The DNA of the CDR3 is TGTGCCAGCAGCCCCGGCAGGGCGGACACCGGGGAGCTGTTTTTT. Translated: CASSPGRADTGELFF.

The gene calls are TRBV11-2 and TRBJ2-1, with D possibly being TRBD2 (6 bases). CDR1 and CDR2 (germline): SGHAT, FQNNGV. CDR3 size: 12 residues. V was trimmed by 5 bases and J by 15 bases, leaving 17 bases between them. Here the CDR3 reads CASSQARNGGFF. The CDR3 DNA reads TGTGCCAGCAGCCAGGCGCGGAACGGGGGGTTCTTC.

The chain links TRBV7-2 to TRBJ2-7, with 9 bases lining up with TRBD1. J was trimmed by 4 bases and V by 5 bases; bases with no gene match: 6. The CDR3 consists of 14 residues. Germline CDR1 and CDR2: SGHTA and FQGNSA. The CDR3 loop is CASSPRDRDYEQYF. CDR3 bases: TGTGCCAGCAGCCCCCGGGACAGGGATTACGAGCAGTACTTC.

This chain links TRBV28 with TRBJ2-7, with a tentative D call TRBD2 (6 bases). V shed 7 bases and J shed 0 bases, with 10 bases lying between them. Germline V lookup: CDR1 MDHEN, CDR2 SYDVKM. This CDR3 comprises 13 residues. The CDR3 DNA reads TGTGCCAGCACCCCGGGACTCTCCTACGAGCAGTACTTC. This encodes CASTPGLSYEQYF.

This chain uses TRBV28 with TRBJ1-2; 8 bases map to TRBD1. The CDR3 extends over 13 amino acids. With 7 bases clipped from V and 5 bases from J, the junction kept 6 bases outside the gene matches. CDR1 is MDHEN and CDR2 is SYDVKM in the germline V gene. The CDR3 protein is CASIQGARYGYTF. Written as DNA, the CDR3 is TGTGCCAGCATCCAGGGGGCGCGGTATGGCTACACCTTC.

This chain connects TRBV19 to TRBJ1-2, with D maybe TRBD1 (5 bases). There are 15 residues in the CDR3. V lost 3 bases and J 2 bases, leaving 13 bases between the germline ends. CDR1 is LNHDA and CDR2 is SQIVND in the germline V gene (reference sequence). This chain's CDR3 is CASSIGARENYGYTF. The DNA for the CDR3 is TGTGCCAGTAGTATTGGGGCCAGGGAAAACTATGGCTACACCTTC. Variable domain in full (rest from reference TRBV19 and TRBJ1-2): DGGITQSPKYLFRKEGQNVTLSCEQNLNHDAMYWYRQDPGQGLRLIYYSQIVNDFQKGDIAEGYSVSREKKESFPLTVTSAQKNPTAFYLCASSIGARENYGYTFGSGTRLTVV.

The chain couples TRBV19 to TRBJ1-1, with D perhaps TRBD1 (5 bases). Germline CDR1 reads LNHDA; CDR2 reads SQIVND (reference sequence). Trimming left V 7 bases short and J 3 bases short, with 9 bases between. The CDR3 is 12 amino acids. CDR3: CASNGGYTEAFF. The CDR3 nucleotides are TGTGCCAGTAACGGGGGTTACACTGAAGCTTTCTTT.

This rearrangement joins TRBV6-1 to TRBJ2-1, with D perhaps given as TRBD1 or TRBD2 (5 bases each). Germline lookup yields CDR1 MNHNS and CDR2 SASEGT. The CDR3 loop spans 16 amino acids. The V gene lost 4 bases and the J gene lost 2 bases, with 15 bases spanning the gap. DNA for the CDR3: TGTGCCAGCAGTGCTCCGACGAGGGGCGCCTACAATGAGCAGTTCTTC. It is translated as CASSAPTRGAYNEQFF.

CDR3 DNA sequence: TGCAGCGTTCCGTTGGATACGCAGTATTTT. This codes for CSVPLDTQYF. This rearrangement joins TRBV29-1 to TRBJ2-3; D call uncertain. The germline CDR1 and CDR2 sequences are SQVTM and ANQGSEA. CDR3 length equals 10 residues. Trimming stripped 5 bases from V and 6 bases from J, with 6 bases between.

In the case of this clone: The same CDR3 can be traced to other DNA sequences in this sample. J is TRBJ1-1 and V is TRBV5-1; D remains unclear. The CDR3 covers 14 residues. Looked up from germline, CDR1 is SGHRS and CDR2 is YFSETQ. Trimming shortened V by 2 bases and J by 0 bases, and 8 bases separated the two germline ends. CDR3 nucleotides: TGCGCCAGCAGCTTAGGCCCTATGAACACTGAAGCTTTCTTT. It codes for CASSLGPMNTEAFF.

The rearrangement links TRBV19 to TRBJ2-2; 8 nucleotides align to TRBD2. Trimming removed 3 bases from V and 0 bases from J; junction bases left unmatched: 12. This CDR3 is built from 19 residues. Looked up from germline, CDR1 is LNHDA and CDR2 is SQIVND (reference sequence). CDR3 bases: TGTGCCAGTAGTATCTGGTTACTAGCGGCAGAAACGAACACCGGGGAGCTGTTTTTT. This translates into CASSIWLLAAETNTGELFF.

The chain has TRBV5-1 and TRBJ1-1; D is uncertain. From germline, CDR1 is SGHRS and CDR2 YFSETQ. The CDR3 covers 13 residues. V lost 7 bases, J lost 7 bases, and 17 bases lay in between. The DNA of the CDR3 is TGCGCCAGCGGTGTAGGTAATTCGGATGAAGCTTTCTTT. Translating gives CASGVGNSDEAFF.

This chain joins TRBV7-9 and TRBJ2-6, with 7 bases matching TRBD2. V was pared by 4 bases and J by 2 bases, with 8 bases of the junction left unmatched. From germline, CDR1 is SEHNR and CDR2 FQNEAQ (reference sequence). This CDR3 has 17 residues. As DNA, the CDR3 is TGTGCCAGCAGCTCTAGGGAGGGACGGACTGGGGCCAACGTCCTGACTTTC. Translated, it gives CASSSREGRTGANVLTF.

J is TRBJ2-7 and V is TRBV18, with 12 bases identical to TRBD2. V lost 1 base and J lost 5; bases outside the gene matches: 3. This CDR3 is built from 15 residues. Germline CDR1 reads KGHSH; CDR2 reads LQKENI. CDR3: CASSPLASGRDEQYF. CDR3 nucleotide sequence: TGTGCCAGCTCACCACTGGCTAGCGGGAGGGACGAGCAGTACTTC. Drawing the rest from reference TRBV18 and TRBJ2-7, the complete variable domain is NAGVMQNPRHLVRRRGQEARLRCSPMKGHSHVYWYRQLPEEGLKFMVYLQKENIIDESGMPKERFSAEFPKEGPSILRIQQVVRGDSAAYFCASSPLASGRDEQYFGPGTRLTVT.

The genes are TRBV7-6 and TRBJ1-5; D gene ambiguous. Between the trimmed V and J ends, which lost 4 bases and 9 bases, there was a span of 4 bases. Germline V gives CDR1 SGHVS, CDR2 FNYEAQ. CDR3 length: 10 amino acids. The CDR3 coding sequence is TGTGCCAGCAGCTATCGGCCCCAGCATTTT. It codes for CASSYRPQHF. Full variable domain (remainder filled in from reference TRBV7-6 and TRBJ1-5): GAGVSQSPRYKVTKRGQDVALRCDPISGHVSLYWYRQALGQGPEFLTYFNYEAQQDKSGLPNDRFSAERPEGSISTLTIQRTEQRDSAMYRCASSYRPQHFGDGTRLSIL.

This chain links TRBV5-5 with TRBJ2-2; D is perhaps TRBD1 (6 bases). Trimming shortened V by 3 bases and J by 5 bases, and 17 bases separated the two germline ends. The germline CDR1 and CDR2 sequences are SGHKS and YYEKEE (reference sequence). The CDR3 is 16 amino acids. The CDR3 here is CASSSGVGGWTGELFF. CDR3 nucleotide sequence: TGTGCCAGCAGCTCCGGGGTAGGGGGATGGACCGGGGAGCTGTTTTTT.

The sample holds one count of this clone. Other DNA variants within this sample encode the same CDR3. V usage is TRBV6-5 and J usage is TRBJ1-2, with TRBD1 identical over 11 bases. Looked up from germline, CDR1 is MNHEY and CDR2 is SVGAGI. The CDR3 totals 13 residues. V lost 8 bases to trimming and J lost 5 bases; unmatched junction nucleotides: 4. The CDR3 protein is CASSRDRGYGYTF. In DNA, the CDR3 is TGTGCCAGCTCCCGGGACAGGGGGTATGGCTACACCTTC.

This chain joins TRBV4-1 and TRBJ1-3; D gene ambiguous. The germline gives CDR1 MGHRA, CDR2 YSYEKL. This CDR3 has 14 amino acids. Trimming shortened V by 0 bases and J by 3 bases, and 6 bases separated the two germline ends. The CDR3 sequence: CASSQDGSGNTIYF. CDR3 bases: TGCGCCAGCAGCCAAGACGGTAGTGGAAACACCATATATTTT.

The gene calls are TRBV23-1 and TRBJ2-1, with a weak D call TRBD1 (6 bases). TRBV23-1 is treated as an ORF (open reading frame) with a function not yet certain. Trimming shortened V by 3 bases and J by 0 bases, and 18 bases separated the two germline ends. The CDR3 is 18 amino acids. The CDR3 protein is CASSHRERQASSYNEQFF. As DNA, the CDR3 is TGCGCCAGCAGTCACCGAGAAAGACAGGCGAGCTCCTACAATGAGCAGTTCTTC.

This chain joins TRBV6-6 and TRBJ1-2, with 9 bases fitting TRBD1. CDR1 is MNHNY, CDR2 SVGAGI, per germline (reference sequence). This CDR3 spans 14 amino acids. V lost 6 bases and J lost 5; bases outside the gene matches: 7. CDR3 sequence (DNA): TGTGCCAGCAGCCCTCAGGGACAGGGATATGGCTACACCTTC. Translated, it gives CASSPQGQGYGYTF.

This chain connects TRBV10-1 to TRBJ2-3; D not certain. Trimming pared 4 bases from V and 5 bases from J, leaving 7 bases between. The germline V gene has CDR1 WNHNN and CDR2 SYGVQD (reference sequence). This CDR3 contains 12 residues. This CDR3 is CASSGEVDTQYF. In nucleotides, the CDR3 is TGCGCCAGCAGTGGAGAGGTAGATACGCAGTATTTT.

The rearrangement links TRBV30 to TRBJ1-1, with a possible D match to TRBD1 (6 bases). The germline V and J ends were trimmed by 0 bases and 0 bases, with 14 bases remaining between them. CDR1 GTSNPN and CDR2 SVGIG come from the germline V gene (reference sequence). The CDR3 loop spans 16 amino acids. The CDR3 DNA is TGTGCCTGGAGTGTACCACCGGGGGGGCTGAACACTGAAGCTTTCTTT. Residues: CAWSVPPGGLNTEAFF.

The V call is TRBV21-1, the J call TRBJ2-7; the table names TRBD1, a call not compared with the DNA. TRBV21-1 has pseudogene status. The CDR3 has 14 residues. CDR3: CASSPQGPTYEQYF. Here the CDR3 DNA reads TGTGCCAGCAGCCCACAGGGGCCAACCTACGAGCAGTACTTC.

This clone came up once. The V gene is TRBV7-3, the J gene TRBJ2-1; 13 bases map to TRBD2. The V gene end was trimmed by 5 bases and the J gene end by 8 bases; junction bases not matched to a gene: 9. There are 16 residues in the CDR3. Germline CDR1 is SGHTA and CDR2 is FQGTGA. The CDR3 DNA follows: TGTGCCAGCAGCACAAAAACTAGCGGGAGGGCACATGAGCAGTTCTTC. It codes for CASSTKTSGRAHEQFF.

Regarding this clone: The same CDR3 also results from other DNA sequences found in this sample. The V gene is TRBV28, the J gene TRBJ1-1; D not certain. The CDR3 runs 12 residues. The V gene lost 4 bases and the J gene lost 7 bases, with 10 bases spanning the gap. Germline-derived CDR1 and CDR2 are MDHEN and SYDVKM. CDR3 nucleotides: TGTGCCAGCAGTTCTCCTCTAAGTGAAGCTTTCTTT. Protein product: CASSSPLSEAFF.